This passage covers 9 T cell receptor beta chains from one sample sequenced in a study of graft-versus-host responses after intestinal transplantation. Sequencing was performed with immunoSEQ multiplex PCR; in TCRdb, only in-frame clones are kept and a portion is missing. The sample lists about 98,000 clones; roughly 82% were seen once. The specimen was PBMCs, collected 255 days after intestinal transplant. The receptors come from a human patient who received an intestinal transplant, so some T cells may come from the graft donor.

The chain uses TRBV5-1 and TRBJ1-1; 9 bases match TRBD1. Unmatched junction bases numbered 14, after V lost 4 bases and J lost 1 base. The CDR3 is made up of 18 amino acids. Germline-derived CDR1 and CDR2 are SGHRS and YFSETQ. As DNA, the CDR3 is TGCGCCAGCAGCCAGGGACAGGGATGGGCCCCGCGGAACACTGAAGCTTTCTTT. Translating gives CASSQGQGWAPRNTEAFF. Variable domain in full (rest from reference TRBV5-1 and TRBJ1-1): KAGVTQTPRYLIKTRGQQVTLSCSPISGHRSVSWYQQTPGQGLQFLFEYFSETQRNKGNFPGRFSGRQFSNSRSEMNVSTLELGDSALYLCASSQGQGWAPRNTEAFFGQGTRLTVV.

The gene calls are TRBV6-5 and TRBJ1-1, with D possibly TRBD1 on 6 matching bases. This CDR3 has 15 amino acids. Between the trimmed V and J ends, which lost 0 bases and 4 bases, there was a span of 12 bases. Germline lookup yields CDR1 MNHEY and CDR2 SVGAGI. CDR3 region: CASSYSKGGGTEAFF. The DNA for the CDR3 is TGTGCCAGCAGTTACTCGAAGGGGGGAGGCACTGAAGCTTTCTTT.

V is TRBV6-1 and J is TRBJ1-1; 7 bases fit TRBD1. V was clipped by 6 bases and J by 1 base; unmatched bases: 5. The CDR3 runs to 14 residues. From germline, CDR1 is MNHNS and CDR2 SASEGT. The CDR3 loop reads CASRPGQSNTEAFF. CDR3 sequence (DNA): TGTGCCAGCAGGCCGGGACAGTCGAACACTGAAGCTTTCTTT.

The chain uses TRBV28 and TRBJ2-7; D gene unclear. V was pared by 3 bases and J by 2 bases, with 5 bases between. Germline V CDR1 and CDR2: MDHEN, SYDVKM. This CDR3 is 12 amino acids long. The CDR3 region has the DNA TGTGCCAGCAGTTTTGCGGCCTACGAGCAGTACTTC. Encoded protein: CASSFAAYEQYF.

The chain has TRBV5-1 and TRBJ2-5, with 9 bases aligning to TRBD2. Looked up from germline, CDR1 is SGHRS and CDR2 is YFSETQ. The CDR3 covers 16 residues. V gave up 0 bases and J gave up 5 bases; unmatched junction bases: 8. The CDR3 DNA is TGCGCCAGCAGCTTGGAAGGCGGGGGGGCGGCGGAGACCCAGTACTTC. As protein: CASSLEGGGAAETQYF.

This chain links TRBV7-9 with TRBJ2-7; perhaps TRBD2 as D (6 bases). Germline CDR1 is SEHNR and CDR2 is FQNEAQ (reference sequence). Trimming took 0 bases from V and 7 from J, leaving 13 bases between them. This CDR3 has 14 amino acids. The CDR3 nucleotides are TGTGCCAGCAGCTTAGCGAACGGGAGAGGGGAGCAGTACTTC. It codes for CASSLANGRGEQYF.

CDR3 DNA: TGTGCCAGCAGCCCGGCGGTGGGAGCTTTCTTT. Translation: CASSPAVGAFF. The gene calls are TRBV9 and TRBJ1-1; D remains unclear. Per germline, CDR1 SGDLS and CDR2 YYNGEE. CDR3 size: 11 residues. Trimming left V 4 bases short and J 10 bases short, with 11 bases between.

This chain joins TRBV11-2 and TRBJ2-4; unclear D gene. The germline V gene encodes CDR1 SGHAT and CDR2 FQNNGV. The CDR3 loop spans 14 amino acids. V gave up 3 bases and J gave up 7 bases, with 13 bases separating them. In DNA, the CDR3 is TGTGCCAGCAGCTTGCGGAGTATGGGGAACATTCAGTACTTC. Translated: CASSLRSMGNIQYF.

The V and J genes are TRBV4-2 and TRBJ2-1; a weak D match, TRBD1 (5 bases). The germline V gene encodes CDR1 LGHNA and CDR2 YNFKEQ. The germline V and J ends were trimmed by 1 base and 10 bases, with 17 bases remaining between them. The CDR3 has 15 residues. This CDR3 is CASSQGLDMGKEQFF. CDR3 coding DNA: TGTGCCAGCAGCCAAGGTTTGGACATGGGTAAGGAGCAGTTCTTC.